This T cell receptor beta chain was captured by sequencing in a study of tumor-infiltrating lymphocytes in primary liver carcinoma. Scientists recovered RNA and DNA together from roughly 20-30 mg of unsorted bulk tissue. Over 85% of the cells in every tumor sample were viable tumor cells. This clonotype has at least ten counts. The antigen is unknown. Study conclusions and caveats: It was tumor-adjacent and tumor-blood pairs that overlapped less than tumor region pairs did. Merely some 8-24% of top clones spanned all five tumor regions.

TCR beta cDNA came from about 500 ng total RNA, primed with a constant-region primer. Slightly modified ARM-PCR, run as three nested multiplex PCR rounds, produced the TCR beta libraries. In the first two PCR rounds, TRBV1-TRBV30 forward primers were paired with a C-beta reverse primer, and each round lasted approximately 9 cycles. TCRdb redid the calling of the multiplex PCR reads with MiXCR, one entry per CDR3 protein. The sample contains approximately 110,000 distinct CDR3 sequences, 50% to 70% of which appear only once. CDR1 and CDR2 (germline): SGHDT, YYEEEE. The CDR3 length is 15 residues. Trimming took off 2 bases at V and 1 base at J, with 13 bases between the two ends.

V is TRBV5-6 and J is TRBJ2-7; D possibly corresponds to TRBD1 (7 bases). The TCR originated in a woman between 55 and 75 years old with primary liver carcinoma and hepatitis B virus infection. The sequenced sample consisted of liver tumor tissue from sampling region 1. Sample subset: tumor region T1, superior pole. The CDR3 is CASSFRGTASYEQYF. The CDR3 DNA is TGTGCCAGCAGCTTCCGCGGGACAGCATCCTACGAGCAGTACTTC.